This T cell receptor beta chain originates from a study of blood T cell repertoires in COVID-19 (dated by TCRdb to about 2020). In the study overall: The collaborator samples originated in the United States, Italy and Spain and spanned the acute and convalescent phases of COVID-19. The material from the prospective study consisted of cDNA or gDNA derived from T cells, B-cell-depleted T cells, or PBMCs. Deeply sampled blood TCRbeta repertoires from subjects exposed to, actively infected with, or recovered from COVID-19 were included in the dataset. The repertoires were released in a freely available public database meant as a resource for research on the immune response to SARS-CoV-2. Samples were obtained from the ongoing ImmuneRACE study (first 160 participants) and from over 1,000 subjects provided by 6 global collaborators. The sample metadata nearly always contained a de-identified subject ID, COVID-19 status, age in years and sex. Where available, HLA class I and class II types were taken from metadata supplied by the sample provider and were not determined by assay-based typing.

TCRbeta CDR3 regions were amplified from genomic DNA by means of the immunoSEQ Assay, a bias-controlled multiplex PCR. For the original study's pipeline: Nucleated cell counts per sample were estimated from amplification of reference gene primers within the assay. To quantify the absolute abundance of each unique TCRbeta CDR3 rearrangement, sequence reads were collapsed and filtered. For each sample, productive Simpson clonality was calculated by taking the square root of Simpson's diversity index across productive rearrangements. Here the immuneACCESS table is served through TCRdb, limited to in-frame sequences with V and J called. Missing clones are a known gap in these copies; in checked studies unresolved V genes cover under half, and the rest lacks a known reason. D and trimming were read from the DNA, whereas the V and J calls and clone size are those reported in that table. Recorded for this sample are about 170,000 clones; roughly 84% of them occurred a single time. The ten largest clones represent about a tenth of the sample.

The collaborating institutions used their own protocols to collect whole blood in K2EDTA tubes. Collaborator samples were shipped for TCRbeta analysis as frozen whole blood, isolated PBMCs, or DNA extracted from either sample type. V is cut by 5 bases and J by 11 bases, and the space between the germline ends is 21 bases. The germline V gene (reference sequence) sets CDR1 to LNHDA and CDR2 to SQIVND. The CDR3, from cysteine to phenylalanine, totals 14 residues. Only the CDR3 DNA is retained, 42 bases long and in frame from the first base. Broad study findings and their caveats: Clinical and demographic metadata were provided uncurated, with the amount varying by source and participant.

This clone was found once. Its antigen remains unidentified. No qualities accompany the bases; no much larger clone lies one base away. The chain is encoded by TRBV19 joined to TRBJ1-1; TRBD1 could be the D gene, as 5 bases match. Sequencing used peripheral blood. The receptor comes from a man aged 65 to 85 with active or convalescent COVID-19. The CDR3 amino acid sequence is: CASSLWAAGPNAFF. In nucleotide form, the sequence is TGTGCCAGTAGTCTCTGGGCAGCGGGGCCCAATGCTTTCTTT.